Here is one TCR beta chain with its context. Libraries were prepared by immunoSEQ multiplex PCR; TCRdb keeps only in-frame clonotypes and omits some of them. The sample holds around 260,000 clones, approximately 92% seen once. The sample comes from a study of blood T cell repertoires in COVID-19. Across the whole study: The samples span acute and convalescent COVID-19 from the United States, Italy and Spain.

The ends were cut back, 2 bases at V and 5 bases at J, with 19 bases in the middle. The CDR3 has 17 residues. CDR1 is MRHNA, CDR2 SNTAGT, per germline. The receptor comes from a person aged 18 to 35 with COVID-19, enrolled during active disease. Sequenced material: peripheral blood. This chain connects TRBV6-4 to TRBJ2-1; possible D gene TRBD2, 6 bases. In nucleotides, the CDR3 is TGTGCCAGCAGTGACCCACGGGACTTAGCGGTCCACAATGAGCAGTTCTTC. This codes for CASSDPRDLAVHNEQFF.